A selection of T cell receptor beta chains follows, all from one sample in a study of CD8 T cells in ankylosing spondylitis. One entry per CDR3 protein, called by TCRdb with MiXCR from the 5' RACE reads. The table records some 140,000 distinct CDR3 sequences, roughly 8.3% of them present only once. The specimen was synovial fluid, either unsorted or a sorted T cell fraction (not recorded which). These receptors were obtained from a male donor with ankylosing spondylitis. Both conserved end residues are part of each CDR3. D genes are given only for firm matches. Not all rows give a size; the values are once, few, many and, for expanded clones, a class.

j_call clone_size d_call v_call cdr3_nt cdr3_aa
TRBJ2-1 . . TRBV11-3 TGTGCCAGCAGCTTAGGCAGGGTAGGTGAGCAGTTCTTC CASSLGRVGEQFF
TRBJ2-2 . . TRBV7-2 TGTGCCAGCAGCTGGATGTTCGAGGGGGCCGGGGAGCTGTTTTTT CASSWMFEGAGELFF
TRBJ1-2 . . TRBV6-6 TGTGCCAGCAGCCACGGACAGAACTATGGCTACACCTTC CASSHGQNYGYTF
TRBJ2-3 many . TRBV20-1 TGCAGTGCCCGGATACAGGGAACAGATACGCAGTATTTT CSARIQGTDTQYF
TRBJ1-1 few TRBD1 TRBV3-1 TGTGCCAGCAGCCAAGGGGCCGGGACAGGTGTGGCTTTCTTT CASSQGAGTGVAFF
TRBJ2-3 many . TRBV20-1 TGCAGTGCCATGGGGACTGCCACAGATACGCAGTATTTT CSAMGTATDTQYF
TRBJ1-1 many . TRBV12-3/TRBV12-4 TGTGCCAGCAGTTCCTATGGGGCCCCAAACACTGAAGCTTTCTTT CASSSYGAPNTEAFF
TRBJ2-2 few TRBD1 TRBV2 TGTGCCAGCGACAGGGGCACCGGGGAGCTGTTTTTT CASDRGTGELFF
TRBJ2-7 . . TRBV19 TGTGCCAGCCAAGCCGATACCTACGAGCAGTACTTC CASQADTYEQYF
TRBJ1-2 . TRBD1 TRBV4-1 TGCGCCAGCAGCCTCGGACAGGGAATCGGCTATGGCTACACCTTC CASSLGQGIGYGYTF
TRBJ2-7 many . TRBV5-1 TGCGCCAGCAGCTGGTCGAGTCCCCCCTACGAGCAGTACTTC CASSWSSPPYEQYF
TRBJ2-2 many TRBD1 TRBV6-1 TGTGCCAGCAGGCTACAGGGGTCCAACTCCGGGGAGCTGTTTTTT CASRLQGSNSGELFF
TRBJ1-5 many . TRBV6-5 TGTGCCAGCAGACAGGGCAATCAGCCCCAGCATTTT CASRQGNQPQHF
TRBJ2-3 . . TRBV10-3 TGTGCCATCAGTGACCCACTGAAGGATCGCACAGATACGCAGTATTTT CAISDPLKDRTDTQYF
TRBJ2-2 many . TRBV11-2 TGTGCCAGCAGCTTTGCAGGGGCGCACACCGGGGAGCTGTTTTTT CASSFAGAHTGELFF
TRBJ2-7 many . TRBV24-1 TGTGCCACCAGTGACGCGGGCCTTTCCTACGAGCAGTACTTC CATSDAGLSYEQYF
TRBJ2-3 many TRBD2 TRBV7-2 TGTGCCAGCAGTTCATTGGGGGGAGGGGATACGCAGTATTTT CASSSLGGGDTQYF
TRBJ1-5 . . TRBV24-1 TGTGCCACCAGTGGCAAGGGCCGCAATCAGCCCCAGCATTTT CATSGKGRNQPQHF
TRBJ2-1 many TRBD2 TRBV20-1 TGCAGTGCTTTGACTAGCGGGGGAGCCTACAATGAGCAGTTCTTC CSALTSGGAYNEQFF
TRBJ2-5 many TRBD2 TRBV20-1 TGCAGTGCCGCGACTAGCGGGGGGGCGGAGACCCAGTACTTC CSAATSGGAETQYF
TRBJ1-5 . TRBD1 TRBV5-8 TGTGCCAGCAGCTTGGCTACAGGGGAGCCTAAGCCCCAGCATTTT CASSLATGEPKPQHF
TRBJ2-1 few . TRBV3-1 TGTGCCAGCAGCCAAGATCATGTCAGGGACAATGAGCAGTTCTTC CASSQDHVRDNEQFF
TRBJ2-1 many . TRBV12-3/TRBV12-4 TGTGCCAGCATAGCCTCCGGGGTTGGGGGCAGGGAGCAGTTCTTC CASIASGVGGREQFF
TRBJ2-7 few . TRBV28 TGTGCCAGCAGGCTCGCGGGTTCCTACGAGCAGTACTTC CASRLAGSYEQYF
TRBJ1-5 few . TRBV20-1 TGCAGTGCTAGAGTAGGGTATAGCAATCAGCCCCAGCATTTT CSARVGYSNQPQHF
TRBJ1-1 few . TRBV7-6 TGTGCCAGCAGCTTGTATGAGGGCAGCACTGAAGCTTTCTTT CASSLYEGSTEAFF
TRBJ2-7 many TRBD1 TRBV28 TGTGCCAGCAGTTTTTCGACAGGGGCCCTCTACGAGCAGTACTTC CASSFSTGALYEQYF
TRBJ2-2 few . TRBV25-1 TGTGCCAGCAGTGAATCCCAGGGTTTACACACCGGGGAGCTGTTTTTT CASSESQGLHTGELFF
TRBJ2-1 many . TRBV11-1 TGTGCCAGTTCACGGGAGTTATTCTCCTACAATGAGCAGTTCTTC CASSRELFSYNEQFF
TRBJ2-3 few TRBD1 TRBV20-1 TGCAGTGCTAGACTGAGGACAGGGCTTCCTAGCACAGATACGCAGTATTTT CSARLRTGLPSTDTQYF
TRBJ1-4 . . TRBV2 TGTGCCAGCAGTGAACTTAGGGGCCGAGAGGAAAAACTGTTTTTT CASSELRGREEKLFF
TRBJ2-4 many . TRBV20-1 TGCAGTGCTAGAGGGGGTCTGGGAAACATTCAGTACTTC CSARGGLGNIQYF
TRBJ1-1 . . TRBV2 TGTGCCAGCAGTGGAGTAGTCACTGAAGCTTTCTTT CASSGVVTEAFF
TRBJ1-5 . TRBD1 TRBV28 TGTGCCAGCAGTTTAGGGACAGGGGTCCAGCCCCAGCATTTT CASSLGTGVQPQHF
TRBJ2-3 . . TRBV7-6 TGTGCCAGCAGGTTACGGGGAACAGATACGCAGTATTTT CASRLRGTDTQYF
TRBJ1-1 many . TRBV6-1 TGTGCCAGCAGCGCCGGATCATATTTCGGTGGCACTGAAGCTTTCTTT CASSAGSYFGGTEAFF
TRBJ2-7 few . TRBV5-6 TGTGCCAGCAGCTTAACAGGGCTGAGCTCCTACGAGCAGTACTTC CASSLTGLSSYEQYF
TRBJ2-7 . TRBD1 TRBV10-2 TGCGCCAGCAGTTATAGGGACAGAGGCTACGAGCAGTACTTC CASSYRDRGYEQYF
TRBJ2-3 many . TRBV21-1 . CASSVAGGADTQYF
TRBJ1-6 many TRBD1 TRBV7-9 TGTGCCAGCAGCTTAGACGACAGGGTAAATTCACCCCTCCACTTT CASSLDDRVNSPLHF
TRBJ1-2 many . TRBV7-9 TGTGCCAGCAGCTTAACCGAGAGAACCGGGACAAACCATGGCTACACCTTC CASSLTERTGTNHGYTF
TRBJ2-2 few TRBD2 TRBV11-2 TGTGCCAGCAGCTTAGACGGACTAGCGGTCCTCACCGGGGAGCTGTTTTTT CASSLDGLAVLTGELFF
TRBJ1-2 many . TRBV20-1 TGCAGTGCCCATGACTGGGCCGGTTTATCCTATGGCTACACCTTC CSAHDWAGLSYGYTF
TRBJ1-4 . . TRBV20-1 TGCAGTGCTAGGCCCGGGGGATCACCCAGGGAAAAACTGTTTTTT CSARPGGSPREKLFF
TRBJ1-5 few . TRBV6-5 TGTGCCAGCAGGTACAGGCAGGAGAGCAATCAGCCCCAGCATTTT CASRYRQESNQPQHF
TRBJ2-1 many TRBD2 TRBV20-1 TGCAGTGCTAGATCTCAGAGCGGGAGTGGGAATGAGCAGTTCTTC CSARSQSGSGNEQFF
TRBJ1-2 many . TRBV6-1 TGTGCCAGCAGCCCCTACAAGGGGGGCCGCTATGGCTACACCTTC CASSPYKGGRYGYTF
TRBJ1-2 many TRBD1 TRBV28 TGTGCCAGCAGTTTAACACAGGGGGGATACTATGGCTACACCTTC CASSLTQGGYYGYTF
TRBJ2-1 . TRBD2 TRBV5-4 TGTGCCAGCAGCTCATGGACTAGCGGGGCTTACAATGAGCAGTTCTTC CASSSWTSGAYNEQFF
TRBJ2-5 many . TRBV2 TGTGCCAGCAGTGAGAAGGAGACCCAGTACTTC CASSEKETQYF
TRBJ2-7 few TRBD2 TRBV20-1 TGCAGTGCGAGACAAGGGGGACTAGCGGGGCCCCGTTTCAGCGAGCAGTACTTC CSARQGGLAGPRFSEQYF
TRBJ2-7 few . TRBV30 TGTGCCTGGAGCCTCGGGAGCTCCTACGAGCAGTACTTC CAWSLGSSYEQYF
TRBJ1-2 few TRBD1 TRBV2 TGTGCCAGCAGGGCCGGGACAGTAAACTATGGCTACACCTTC CASRAGTVNYGYTF